This is a list of T cell receptor beta chains from one sample in a study of response to subunit inactivated influenza vaccine. TCRdb reprocessed the RT-PCR reads via MiXCR and lists one record per CDR3 protein. This repertoire shows about 700,000 distinct CDR3 sequences, 13% to 15% found once; its top ten account for 7.5% to 9%. This material consisted of PBMCs from blood, taken less than 15 days before vaccination. The receptor source for this set is a man between 50 and 59 years old who received an inactivated influenza vaccine. Each CDR3 is given with its conserved first and last residue. The order of the fields is J gene, D gene, clone size, V gene, CDR3 DNA, CDR3 protein. The D gene is left open where the match is weak. Part of the rows lack a size; the others show once, few, many or a class for expanded clones.

TRBJ2-2 NA few TRBV7-3 TGTGCCAGCAGCTCCTACCGGGACGGGGAGCGGGAGCTGTTTTTT CASSSYRDGERELFF
TRBJ2-7 NA NA TRBV20-1 TGCAGTGGGGCAGGTGGAACCTACGAGCAGTACTTC CSGAGGTYEQYF
TRBJ2-5 TRBD2 NA TRBV20-1 TGCAGTGCTAAGGCGCAGGGAAGGACTAGAGGAGAGACCCAGTACTTC CSAKAQGRTRGETQYF
TRBJ2-2 NA few TRBV6-2/TRBV6-3 TGTGCCAGCAGTTATGCGGGGCGGAACACCGGGGAGCTGTTTTTT CASSYAGRNTGELFF
TRBJ2-3 NA few TRBV7-8 TGTGCCAGCAGCTTAGCGGGGCCGGGACTTCGGAACACAGATACGCAGTATTTT CASSLAGPGLRNTDTQYF
TRBJ2-3 NA NA TRBV10-3 TGTGCCATCTCTTCCCAGGACACAGATACGCAGTATTTT CAISSQDTDTQYF
TRBJ2-3 NA many TRBV15 TGTGCCACCAGCATGCCGGATGAACGAGAGAGCACAGATACGCAGTATTTT CATSMPDERESTDTQYF
TRBJ1-3 TRBD1 few TRBV2 TGTGCCAGCGGGGACAGCTCTGGAAACACCATATATTTT CASGDSSGNTIYF
TRBJ2-1 NA NA TRBV15 TGTGCCACCGGGAAGGGGGACGGACGTTACAATGAGCAGTTCTTC CATGKGDGRYNEQFF
TRBJ2-1 NA few TRBV4-3 TGCGCCAGCAGCCAATTATCATTCGGCTATGAGCAGTTCTTC CASSQLSFGYEQFF
TRBJ2-1 TRBD2 NA TRBV28 TGTGCCAGCAATACCGCGGGAGGCCTCTACAATGAGCAGTTCTTC CASNTAGGLYNEQFF
TRBJ2-7 NA few TRBV12-3/TRBV12-4 TGTGCCAGCAGTTTGCGGCAGGGGAACTCTTACGAGCAGTACTTC CASSLRQGNSYEQYF
TRBJ2-7 TRBD2 NA TRBV20-1 TGCAGTGCACATGGAGGCGGGAGTAAGTCGGGAGAGCAGTACTTC CSAHGGGSKSGEQYF
TRBJ1-1 NA NA TRBV29-1 TGCAGCGTTGAAGGGGCAGGTTTGAACACTGAAGCTTTCTTT CSVEGAGLNTEAFF
TRBJ2-1 NA few TRBV7-9 TGTGCCAGCAGCCCCCCGCAGATTTACTCCTACAATGAGCAGTTCTTC CASSPPQIYSYNEQFF
TRBJ2-5 NA NA TRBV2 TGTGCCAGCAGCCGGGACAAGGAAGAGACCCAGTACTTC CASSRDKEETQYF
TRBJ1-4 NA many TRBV12-3/TRBV12-4 TGTGCCAGCAGTCCCCGGGTAGCGGGTAATGAAAAACTGTTTTTT CASSPRVAGNEKLFF
TRBJ2-1 NA NA TRBV24-1 TGTGCCACCAGTGATCCCGCTTCCCGGCGCAATGAGCAGTTCTTC CATSDPASRRNEQFF